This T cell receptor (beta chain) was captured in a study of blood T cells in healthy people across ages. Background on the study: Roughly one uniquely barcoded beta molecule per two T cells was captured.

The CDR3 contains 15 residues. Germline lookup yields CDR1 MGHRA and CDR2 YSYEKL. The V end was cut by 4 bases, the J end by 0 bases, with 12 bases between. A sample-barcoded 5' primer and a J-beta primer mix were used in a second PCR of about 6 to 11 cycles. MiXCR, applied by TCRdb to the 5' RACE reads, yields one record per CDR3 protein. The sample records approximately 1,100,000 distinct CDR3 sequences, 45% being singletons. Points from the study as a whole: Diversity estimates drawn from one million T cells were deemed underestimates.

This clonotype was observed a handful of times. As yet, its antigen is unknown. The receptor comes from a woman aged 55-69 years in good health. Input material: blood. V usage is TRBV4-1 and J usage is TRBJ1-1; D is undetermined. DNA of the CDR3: TGCGCCAGCAGCCCCGGTACGATCGTGAACACTGAAGCTTTCTTT. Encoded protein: CASSPGTIVNTEAFF.